This TCR beta chain was identified in a study of cytomegalovirus exposure and HLA in healthy donors. General study results and limits: Reported findings show TCR beta sequences accurately forecast HLA-A and HLA-B alleles in most subjects.

PCR was performed using 60 Vbeta and 13 Jbeta primers. TCRdb's copy holds only in-frame clones and misses some; the assay was immunoSEQ multiplex PCR. This table has 150,000 or so clones, approximately 83% appearing once. Remarks on this clone: Its cognate antigen is unknown.

V shed 4 bases and J shed 0 bases, with 7 bases lying between them. CDR1 is SGHRS and CDR2 is YFSETQ in the germline V gene. This CDR3 has 13 residues. The sample comprised PBMCs. This chain uses TRBV5-1 with TRBJ1-1; no reliable D call. The sequence came from a male donor in good health and CMV-seronegative. Here the CDR3 DNA reads TGCGCCAGCAGCCTAGAGATGAACACTGAAGCTTTCTTT. Protein sequence: CASSLEMNTEAFF.